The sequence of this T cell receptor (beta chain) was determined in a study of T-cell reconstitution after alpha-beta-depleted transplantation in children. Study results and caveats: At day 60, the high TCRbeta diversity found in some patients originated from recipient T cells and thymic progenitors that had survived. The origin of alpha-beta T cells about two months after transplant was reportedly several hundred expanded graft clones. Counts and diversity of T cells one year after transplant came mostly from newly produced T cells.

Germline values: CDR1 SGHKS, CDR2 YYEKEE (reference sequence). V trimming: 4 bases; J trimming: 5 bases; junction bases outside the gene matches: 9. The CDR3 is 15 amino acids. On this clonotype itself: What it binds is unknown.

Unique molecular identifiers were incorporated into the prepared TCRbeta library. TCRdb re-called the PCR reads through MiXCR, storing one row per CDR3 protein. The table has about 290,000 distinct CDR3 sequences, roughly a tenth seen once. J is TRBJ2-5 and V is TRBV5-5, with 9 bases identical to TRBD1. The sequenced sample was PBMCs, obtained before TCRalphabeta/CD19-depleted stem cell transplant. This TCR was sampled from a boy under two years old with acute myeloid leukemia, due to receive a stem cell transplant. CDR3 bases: TGTGCCAGCAGCAGACGGACAGGGGATGCTGAGACCCAGTACTTC. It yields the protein CASSRRTGDAETQYF. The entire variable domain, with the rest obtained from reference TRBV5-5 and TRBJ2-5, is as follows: DAGVTQSPTHLIKTRGQQVTLRCSPISGHKSVSWYQQVLGQGPQFIFQYYEKEERGRGNFPDRFSARQFPNYSSELNVNALLLGDSALYLCASSRRTGDAETQYFGPGTRLLVL.